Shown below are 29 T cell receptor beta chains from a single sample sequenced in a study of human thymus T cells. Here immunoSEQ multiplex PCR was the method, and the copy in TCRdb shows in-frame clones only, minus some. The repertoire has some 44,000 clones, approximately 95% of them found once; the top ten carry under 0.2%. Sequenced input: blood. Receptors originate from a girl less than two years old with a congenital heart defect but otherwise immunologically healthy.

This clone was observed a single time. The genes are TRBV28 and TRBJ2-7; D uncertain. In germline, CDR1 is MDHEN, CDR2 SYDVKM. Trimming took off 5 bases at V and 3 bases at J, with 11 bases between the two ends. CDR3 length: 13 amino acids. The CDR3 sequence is CASSPGRIYEQYF. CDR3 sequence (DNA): TGTGCCAGCAGTCCCGGACGGATCTACGAGCAGTACTTC.

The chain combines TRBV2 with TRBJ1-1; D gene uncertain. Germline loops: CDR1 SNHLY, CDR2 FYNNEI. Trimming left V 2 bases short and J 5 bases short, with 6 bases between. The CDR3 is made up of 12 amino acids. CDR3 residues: CASSERGTEAFF. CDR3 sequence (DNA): TGTGCCAGCAGTGAACGTGGGACTGAAGCTTTCTTT. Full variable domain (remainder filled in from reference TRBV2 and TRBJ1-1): EPEVTQTPSHQVTQMGQEVILRCVPISNHLYFYWYRQILGQKVEFLVSFYNNEISEKSEIFDDQFSVERPDGSNFTLKIRSTKLEDSAMYFCASSERGTEAFFGQGTRLTVV.

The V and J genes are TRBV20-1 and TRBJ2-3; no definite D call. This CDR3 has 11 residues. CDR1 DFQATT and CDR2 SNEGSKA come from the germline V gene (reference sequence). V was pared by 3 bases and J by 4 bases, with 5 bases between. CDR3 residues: CSASLSDTQYF. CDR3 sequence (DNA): TGCAGTGCTAGCCTTTCAGATACGCAGTATTTT.

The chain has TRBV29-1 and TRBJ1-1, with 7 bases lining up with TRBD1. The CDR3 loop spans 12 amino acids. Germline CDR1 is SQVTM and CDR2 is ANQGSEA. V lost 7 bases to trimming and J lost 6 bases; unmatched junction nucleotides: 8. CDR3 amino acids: CSAFAGTAEAFF. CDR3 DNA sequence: TGCAGCGCCTTTGCCGGGACAGCTGAAGCTTTCTTT.

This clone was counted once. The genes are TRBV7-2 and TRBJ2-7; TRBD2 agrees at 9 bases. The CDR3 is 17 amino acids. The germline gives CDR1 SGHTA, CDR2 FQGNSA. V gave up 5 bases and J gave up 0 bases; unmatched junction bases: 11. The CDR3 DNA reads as TGTGCCAGCAGCGTCGGGGTAGCGGGAGTCGGCTCCTACGAGCAGTACTTC. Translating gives CASSVGVAGVGSYEQYF.

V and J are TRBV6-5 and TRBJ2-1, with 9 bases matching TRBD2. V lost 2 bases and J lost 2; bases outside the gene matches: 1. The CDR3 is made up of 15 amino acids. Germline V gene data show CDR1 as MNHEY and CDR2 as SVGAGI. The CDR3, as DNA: TGTGCCAGCAGTTACGGGACTAGCCCCTACAATGAGCAGTTCTTC. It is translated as CASSYGTSPYNEQFF.

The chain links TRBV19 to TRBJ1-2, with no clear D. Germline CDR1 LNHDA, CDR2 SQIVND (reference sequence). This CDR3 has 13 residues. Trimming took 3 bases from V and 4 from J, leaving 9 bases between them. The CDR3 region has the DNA TGTGCCAGTAGTATGCGGCGGTTCTATGGCTACACCTTC. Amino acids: CASSMRRFYGYTF.

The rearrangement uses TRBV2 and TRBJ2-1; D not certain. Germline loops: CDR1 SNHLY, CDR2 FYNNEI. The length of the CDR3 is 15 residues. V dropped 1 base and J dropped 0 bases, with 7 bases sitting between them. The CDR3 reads CASSEDELSYNEQFF. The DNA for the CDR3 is TGTGCCAGCAGTGAAGACGAGCTCTCCTACAATGAGCAGTTCTTC. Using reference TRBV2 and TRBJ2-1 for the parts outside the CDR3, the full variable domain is EPEVTQTPSHQVTQMGQEVILRCVPISNHLYFYWYRQILGQKVEFLVSFYNNEISEKSEIFDDQFSVERPDGSNFTLKIRSTKLEDSAMYFCASSEDELSYNEQFFGPGTRLTVL.

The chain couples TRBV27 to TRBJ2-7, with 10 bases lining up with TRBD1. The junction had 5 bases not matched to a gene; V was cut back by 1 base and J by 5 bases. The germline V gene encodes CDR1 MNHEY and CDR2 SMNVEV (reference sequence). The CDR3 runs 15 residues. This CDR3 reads CASSLWGDRGNEQYF. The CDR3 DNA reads TGTGCCAGCAGTTTATGGGGGGACAGGGGAAACGAGCAGTACTTC.

DNA of the CDR3: TGTGCCACGGATCCCCAGGGATCCGACTATGGCTACACCTTC. Its protein is CATDPQGSDYGYTF. The chain carries TRBV10-3 and TRBJ1-2; the D gene is possibly TRBD1 (5 bases). The CDR3 contains 14 residues. Between the trimmed V and J ends, which lost 10 bases and 3 bases, there was a span of 18 bases. Germline CDR1 is ENHRY and CDR2 is SYGVKD.

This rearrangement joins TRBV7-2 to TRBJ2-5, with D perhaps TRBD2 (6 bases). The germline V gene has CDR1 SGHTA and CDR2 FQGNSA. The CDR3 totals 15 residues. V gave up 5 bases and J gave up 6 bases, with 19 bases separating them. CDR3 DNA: TGTGCCAGCAGCCTCGGGGACGGAGGGAGTAAGACCCAGTACTTC. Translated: CASSLGDGGSKTQYF.

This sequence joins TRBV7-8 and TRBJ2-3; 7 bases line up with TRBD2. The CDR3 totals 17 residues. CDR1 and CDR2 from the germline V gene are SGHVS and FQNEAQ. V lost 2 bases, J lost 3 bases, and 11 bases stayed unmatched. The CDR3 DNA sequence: TGTGCCAGCAGCTTAAGGCCCCTGCGGGAGAGGACAGATACGCAGTATTTT. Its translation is CASSLRPLRERTDTQYF. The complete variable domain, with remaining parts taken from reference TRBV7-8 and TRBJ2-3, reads GAGVSQSPRYKVAKRGQDVALRCDPISGHVSLFWYQQALGQGPEFLTYFQNEAQLDKSGLPSDRFFAERPEGSVSTLKIQRTQQEDSAVYLCASSLRPLRERTDTQYFGPGTRLTVL.

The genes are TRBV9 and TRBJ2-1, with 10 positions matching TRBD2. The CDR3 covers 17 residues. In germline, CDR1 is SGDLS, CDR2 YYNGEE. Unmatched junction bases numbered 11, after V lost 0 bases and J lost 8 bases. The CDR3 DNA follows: TGTGCCAGCAGCGTAGTAAGGGAGGGACTAGCGAACGATGAGCAGTTCTTC. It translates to CASSVVREGLANDEQFF.

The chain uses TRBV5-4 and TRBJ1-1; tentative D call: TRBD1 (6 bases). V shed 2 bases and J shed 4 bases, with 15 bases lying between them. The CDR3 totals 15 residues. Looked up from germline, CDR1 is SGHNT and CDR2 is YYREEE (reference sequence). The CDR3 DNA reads TGTGCCAGCAGCTTTCCACAGGGCGGGGGCACTGAAGCTTTCTTT. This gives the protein CASSFPQGGGTEAFF.

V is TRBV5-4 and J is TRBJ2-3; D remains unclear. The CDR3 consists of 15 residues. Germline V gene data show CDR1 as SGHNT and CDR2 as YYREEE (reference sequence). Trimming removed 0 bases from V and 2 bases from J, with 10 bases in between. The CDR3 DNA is TGTGCCAGCAGCTTGGGCGCCCGTTCCACAGATACGCAGTATTTT. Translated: CASSLGARSTDTQYF.

The CDR3 loop reads CASSYSRRTGTF. The DNA of the CDR3 is TGTGCCAGCAGTTACTCACGGCGGACAGGGACCTTC. The rearrangement uses TRBV6-6 and TRBJ1-2; the match to TRBD1 covers 8 bases. With V trimmed by 0 bases and J by 14 bases, 5 bases remained unmatched. CDR1 is MNHNY, CDR2 SVGAGI, per germline (reference sequence). The CDR3 consists of 12 residues.

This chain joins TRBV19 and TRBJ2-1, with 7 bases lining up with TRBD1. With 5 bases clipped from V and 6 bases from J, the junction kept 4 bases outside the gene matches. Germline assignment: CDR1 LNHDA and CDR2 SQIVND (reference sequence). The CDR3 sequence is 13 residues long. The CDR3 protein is CASSRKGANEQFF. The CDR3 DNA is TGTGCCAGTAGTCGGAAGGGGGCCAATGAGCAGTTCTTC.

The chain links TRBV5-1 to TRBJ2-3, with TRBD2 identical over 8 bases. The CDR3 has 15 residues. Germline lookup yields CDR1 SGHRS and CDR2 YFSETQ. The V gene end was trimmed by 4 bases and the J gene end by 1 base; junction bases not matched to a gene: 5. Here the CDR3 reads CASSLPTSGTDTQYF. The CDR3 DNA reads TGCGCCAGCAGCCTCCCGACTAGCGGCACAGATACGCAGTATTTT.

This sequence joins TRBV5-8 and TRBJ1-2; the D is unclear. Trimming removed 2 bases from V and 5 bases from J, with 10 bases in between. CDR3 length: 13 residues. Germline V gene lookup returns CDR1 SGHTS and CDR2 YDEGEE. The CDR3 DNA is TGTGCCAGCAGCTTCTTGGCAGATTATGGCTACACCTTC. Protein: CASSFLADYGYTF.

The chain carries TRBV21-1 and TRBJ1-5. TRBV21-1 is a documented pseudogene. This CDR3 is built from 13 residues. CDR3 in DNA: TGTGCCAGCAGCCCCCCAACCAATCAGCCCCAGCATTTT. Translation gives CASSPPTNQPQHF.

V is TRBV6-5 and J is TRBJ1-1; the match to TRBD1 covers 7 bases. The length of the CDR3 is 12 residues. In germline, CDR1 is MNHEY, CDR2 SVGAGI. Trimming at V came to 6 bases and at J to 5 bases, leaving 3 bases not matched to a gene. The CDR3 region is CASSRQGTEAFF. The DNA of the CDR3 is TGTGCCAGCAGCCGACAGGGAACTGAAGCTTTCTTT.

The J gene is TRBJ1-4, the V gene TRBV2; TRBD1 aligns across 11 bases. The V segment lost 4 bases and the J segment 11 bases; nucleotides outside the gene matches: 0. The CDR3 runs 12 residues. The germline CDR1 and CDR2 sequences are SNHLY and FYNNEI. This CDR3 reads CASSGDRGKLFF. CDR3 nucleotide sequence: TGTGCCAGCAGTGGGGACAGGGGGAAACTGTTTTTT.

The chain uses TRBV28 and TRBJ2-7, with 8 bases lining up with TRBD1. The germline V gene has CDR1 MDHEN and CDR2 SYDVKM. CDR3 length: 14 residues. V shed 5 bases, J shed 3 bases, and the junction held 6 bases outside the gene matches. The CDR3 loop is CASSVGQGSYEQYF. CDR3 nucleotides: TGTGCCAGCAGTGTCGGACAGGGAAGCTACGAGCAGTACTTC.

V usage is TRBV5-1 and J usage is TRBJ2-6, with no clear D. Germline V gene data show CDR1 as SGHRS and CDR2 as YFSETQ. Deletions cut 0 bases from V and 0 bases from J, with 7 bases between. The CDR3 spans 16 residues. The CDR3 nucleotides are TGCGCCAGCAGCTTGGCGGCGGCCTCTGGGGCCAACGTCCTGACTTTC. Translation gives CASSLAAASGANVLTF.

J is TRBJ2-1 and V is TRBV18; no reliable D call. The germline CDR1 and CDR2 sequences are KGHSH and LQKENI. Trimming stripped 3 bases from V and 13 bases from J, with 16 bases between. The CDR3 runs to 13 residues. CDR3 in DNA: TGTGCCAGCTCACCCACTCTTAACTATCCCCAGTTCTTC. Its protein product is CASSPTLNYPQFF.

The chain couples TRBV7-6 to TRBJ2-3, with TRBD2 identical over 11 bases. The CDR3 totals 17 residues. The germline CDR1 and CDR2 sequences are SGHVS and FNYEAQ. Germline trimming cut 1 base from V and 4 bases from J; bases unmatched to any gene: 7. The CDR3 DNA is TGTGCCAGCAGCTTAGGTACTAGCGGGAGATGGGCAGATACGCAGTATTTT. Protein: CASSLGTSGRWADTQYF. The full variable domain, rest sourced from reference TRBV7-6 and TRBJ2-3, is GAGVSQSPRYKVTKRGQDVALRCDPISGHVSLYWYRQALGQGPEFLTYFNYEAQQDKSGLPNDRFSAERPEGSISTLTIQRTEQRDSAMYRCASSLGTSGRWADTQYFGPGTRLTVL.

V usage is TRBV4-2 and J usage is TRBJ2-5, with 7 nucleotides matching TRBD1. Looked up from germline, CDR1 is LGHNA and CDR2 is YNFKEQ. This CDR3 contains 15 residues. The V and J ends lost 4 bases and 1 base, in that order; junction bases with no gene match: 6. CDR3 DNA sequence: TGTGCCAGCAGCCGACCTACAGGGGCCCAAGAGACCCAGTACTTC. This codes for CASSRPTGAQETQYF.

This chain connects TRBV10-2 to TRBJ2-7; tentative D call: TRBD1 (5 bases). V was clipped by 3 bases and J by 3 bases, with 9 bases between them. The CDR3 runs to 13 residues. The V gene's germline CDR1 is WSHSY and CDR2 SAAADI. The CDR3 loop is CASSDRVSYEQYF. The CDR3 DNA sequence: TGCGCCAGCAGTGACAGGGTAAGCTACGAGCAGTACTTC.

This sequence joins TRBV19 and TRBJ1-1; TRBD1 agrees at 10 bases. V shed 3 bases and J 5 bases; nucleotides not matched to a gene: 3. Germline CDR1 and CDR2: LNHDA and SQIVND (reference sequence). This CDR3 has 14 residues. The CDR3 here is CASSMEDRGTEAFF. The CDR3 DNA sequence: TGTGCCAGTAGTATGGAGGACAGGGGGACTGAAGCTTTCTTT.